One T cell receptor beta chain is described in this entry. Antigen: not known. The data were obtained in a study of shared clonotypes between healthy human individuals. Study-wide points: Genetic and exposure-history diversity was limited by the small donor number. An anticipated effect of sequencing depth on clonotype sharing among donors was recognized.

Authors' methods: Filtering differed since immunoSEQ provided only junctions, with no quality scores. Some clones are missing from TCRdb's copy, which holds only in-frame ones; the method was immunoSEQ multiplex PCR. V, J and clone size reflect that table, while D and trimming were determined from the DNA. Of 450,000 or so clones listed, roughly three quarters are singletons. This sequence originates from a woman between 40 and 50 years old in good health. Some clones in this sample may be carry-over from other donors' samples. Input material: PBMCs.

CDR3 sequence: CAWSGKAGARLETQYF. The CDR3 DNA reads TGTGCCTGGAGTGGAAAAGCGGGAGCGCGGTTGGAGACCCAGTACTTC. The rearrangement uses TRBV30 and TRBJ2-5; 8 bases align to TRBD2. In germline, CDR1 is GTSNPN, CDR2 SVGIG (reference sequence). This CDR3 is built from 16 residues. V trimming: 1 base; J trimming: 5 bases; junction bases outside the gene matches: 12.